The clone carrying this TCR beta chain has just a few counts. Sorting based on CD45RO/CCR7/CD25/CD127/CD95/CD27 separated CD4+ naive, central memory, regulatory and stem cell-like memory cells. The CDR3 has 14 residues. Germline CDR1 reads MNHEY; CDR2 reads SMNVEV (reference sequence). With 3 bases removed from V and 2 bases from J, the gap between germline ends came to 10 bases. The sample belongs to a study of beta chain features in type 1 diabetes. Expressed TCRB transcripts were sequenced because the isolated RNA had all been reverse transcribed beforehand. Produced via immunoSEQ multiplex PCR; TCRdb's table is partial and in-frame only. The sample holds hundreds of thousands of clones, roughly a sixth seen once.

The genes are TRBV27 and TRBJ2-5; no clear D gene. The sequencing sample was made of naive CD4+ T cells from blood. The source is a man younger than 35 in good health. The CDR3 reads CASSFRWQQETQYF. CDR3 DNA sequence: TGTGCCAGCAGTTTTCGGTGGCAGCAAGAGACCCAGTACTTC.